A selection of T cell receptor beta chains follows, all from one sample in a study of identical twins. TCRdb ran MiXCR on the 5' RACE reads and lists one entry per CDR3 protein. The sample records approximately 890,000 distinct CDR3 sequences, roughly an eighth being singletons. These same data were also listed under a study on yellow fever vaccine responses in identical twins.

Sequenced: PBMCs. All receptors derive from a woman younger than 35 in good health. The CDR3 runs from the conserved cysteine through the conserved F or W. Fields, in order: V gene, clone size, D gene, J gene, CDR3 DNA, CDR3 protein. A D gene is named only where the DNA matches it firmly. Not all rows give a size; the values are once, few, many and, for expanded clones, a class.

V: TRBV7-9
size: few
D: -
J: TRBJ2-3
DNA: TGTGCCAGCAGCTTACCAGCGCTGCCAACCGACACAGATACGCAGTATTTT
CDR3: CASSLPALPTDTDTQYF

V: TRBV11-1
size: -
D: -
J: TRBJ2-2
DNA: TGTGCCAGCAGCCCTAGGGGGGGGACAGGAGCGAACACCGGGGAGCTGTTTTTT
CDR3: CASSPRGGTGANTGELFF

V: TRBV7-2
size: -
D: -
J: TRBJ2-1
DNA: TGTGCCAGCAGCATACGCCCGGGGTCCCCGTACGACAAGTTCTTC
CDR3: CASSIRPGSPYDKFF

V: TRBV3-1
size: -
D: -
J: TRBJ1-4
DNA: TGTGCCAGCAGCCCAGTAAACGCGAATGAAAAACTGTTTTTT
CDR3: CASSPVNANEKLFF

V: TRBV6-5
size: few
D: -
J: TRBJ2-2
DNA: TGTGCCAGCAGTTACAGGGGCGCAGGCACCGGGGAGCTGTTTTTT
CDR3: CASSYRGAGTGELFF

V: TRBV29-1
size: -
D: -
J: TRBJ1-2
DNA: TGCAGCGTTGAAGGCAGGGATTTCGATGGCTACACCTTC
CDR3: CSVEGRDFDGYTF

V: TRBV18
size: few
D: -
J: TRBJ2-2
DNA: TGTGCCAGCTCACCACCTATGAGGACCGGGGAGCTGTTTTTT
CDR3: CASSPPMRTGELFF

V: TRBV12-3/TRBV12-4
size: many
D: -
J: TRBJ2-7
DNA: TGTGCCAGCAGTTTCCCGTCGGAAGCCTACGAGCAGTACTTC
CDR3: CASSFPSEAYEQYF

V: TRBV6-2/TRBV6-3
size: many
D: TRBD2
J: TRBJ2-7
DNA: TGTGCCAGCAGTTACTCTCTTCAGCGGGAGCGCTCCTACGAGCAGTACTTC
CDR3: CASSYSLQRERSYEQYF

V: TRBV24-1
size: few
D: TRBD2
J: TRBJ2-5
DNA: TGTGCCACCGCTGGGGGACTAGCGGGAACTGGCGGAGAGACCCAGTACTTC
CDR3: CATAGGLAGTGGETQYF

V: TRBV12-3/TRBV12-4
size: -
D: TRBD1
J: TRBJ1-2
DNA: TGTGCCAGCAGCTCTATCCGGACAGGGGGTAACTATGGCTACACCTTC
CDR3: CASSSIRTGGNYGYTF

V: TRBV5-1
size: few
D: -
J: TRBJ2-1
DNA: TGCGCCAGCAGCCAATCCAGCGGGAATGAGCAGTTCTTC
CDR3: CASSQSSGNEQFF

V: TRBV5-5
size: -
D: -
J: TRBJ1-5
DNA: TGTGCCAGCAGCTTGGTTGGGGGCAGTAGCAATCAGCCCCAGCATTTT
CDR3: CASSLVGGSSNQPQHF

V: TRBV12-3/TRBV12-4
size: -
D: TRBD1
J: TRBJ1-3
DNA: TGTGCCAGCAGCAATACAGGGGGGCCAGGAAACACCATATATTTT
CDR3: CASSNTGGPGNTIYF

V: TRBV2
size: -
D: TRBD1
J: TRBJ2-6
DNA: TGTGCCAGCACCCGGGACAGGGTGTCTGGGGCCAACGTCCTGACTTTC
CDR3: CASTRDRVSGANVLTF

V: TRBV5-1
size: many
D: TRBD2
J: TRBJ2-5
DNA: TGCGCCAGCAGCTTGTCCCGAGGACTAGCGGGAGAATCTTCTCTAACGGAGACCCAGTACTTC
CDR3: CASSLSRGLAGESSLTETQYF

V: TRBV29-1
size: -
D: TRBD2
J: TRBJ2-1
DNA: TGCAGCGTGACGAGCGGGAGGGGCTCCTACAATGAGCAGTTCTTC
CDR3: CSVTSGRGSYNEQFF

V: TRBV6-5
size: many
D: -
J: TRBJ1-2
DNA: TGTGCCAGCAGTACCCACAGGGATGGCTACACCTTC
CDR3: CASSTHRDGYTF

V: TRBV7-9
size: many
D: TRBD1
J: TRBJ2-2
DNA: TGTGCCAGCAGCCCGACAGGGGGCCATTCGAACACCGGGGAGCTGTTTTTT
CDR3: CASSPTGGHSNTGELFF

V: TRBV20-1
size: -
D: -
J: TRBJ1-3
DNA: TGCAGTGCTAGACGGGACTCTGGAAACACCATATATTTT
CDR3: CSARRDSGNTIYF

V: TRBV3-1
size: -
D: TRBD2
J: TRBJ2-3
DNA: TGTGCCAGCAGCCCGACCCTGAGCGGGGGAGGCACAGATACGCAGTATTTT
CDR3: CASSPTLSGGGTDTQYF

V: TRBV24-1
size: many
D: TRBD2
J: TRBJ2-1
DNA: TGTGCCACCAGTGATTTGGCTAGCGGGAGCTACAATGAGCAGTTCTTC
CDR3: CATSDLASGSYNEQFF

V: TRBV5-1
size: -
D: TRBD1
J: TRBJ1-2
DNA: TGCGCCAGCAGCCCGGACGGGGACAGGGTTAACTATGGCTACACCTTC
CDR3: CASSPDGDRVNYGYTF

V: TRBV20-1
size: -
D: TRBD1
J: TRBJ2-5
DNA: TGCAGTGCGACAGGGGGTATGGAGACCCAGTACTTC
CDR3: CSATGGMETQYF

V: TRBV5-1
size: -
D: TRBD1
J: TRBJ1-2
DNA: TGCGCCAGCAGCCCCGGGACAGGGGGGATAACTAACTATGGCTACACCTTC
CDR3: CASSPGTGGITNYGYTF

V: TRBV5-1
size: -
D: -
J: TRBJ2-3
DNA: TGCGCCAGCAGCTTGGAATCAAGACAGTATGGGGCGCGGACAGATACGCAGTATTTT
CDR3: CASSLESRQYGARTDTQYF

V: TRBV12-3/TRBV12-4
size: -
D: -
J: TRBJ1-2
DNA: TGTGCCAGCAGTTTAAATGGGGGCGCAGACTATGGCTACACCTTC
CDR3: CASSLNGGADYGYTF

V: TRBV12-3/TRBV12-4
size: many
D: -
J: TRBJ1-5
DNA: TGTGCCAGCAGTGCACTTAGCAATCAGCCCCAGCATTTT
CDR3: CASSALSNQPQHF

V: TRBV12-3/TRBV12-4
size: -
D: -
J: TRBJ1-1
DNA: TGTGCCAGCAGTATAAAGACTGAAGCTTTCTTT
CDR3: CASSIKTEAFF

V: TRBV29-1
size: few
D: -
J: TRBJ2-1
DNA: TGCAGCGTACCCGGGACAACCAACAATGAGCAGTTCTTC
CDR3: CSVPGTTNNEQFF

V: TRBV20-1
size: many
D: TRBD2
J: TRBJ2-2
DNA: TGCAGTGCTAGACTGCTAGCGGGAGACACCGGGGAGCTGTTTTTT
CDR3: CSARLLAGDTGELFF

V: TRBV7-2
size: -
D: -
J: TRBJ2-1
DNA: TGTGCCAGCAGCAGAGTGGGGATTCTAAGCGACAATGAGCAGTTCTTC
CDR3: CASSRVGILSDNEQFF

V: TRBV10-1
size: many
D: -
J: TRBJ2-1
DNA: TGCGCCAGCAATTGGGCTTCCTACAATGAGCAGTTCTTC
CDR3: CASNWASYNEQFF

V: TRBV6-5
size: few
D: -
J: TRBJ1-2
DNA: TGTGCCAGCAGACTCGACAGTACCTATGGCTACACCTTC
CDR3: CASRLDSTYGYTF

V: TRBV5-8
size: few
D: TRBD2
J: TRBJ2-7
DNA: TGTGCCAGCAGCTCCGGAGCGGGAGTCGGGTGGATAGAGCAGTACTTC
CDR3: CASSSGAGVGWIEQYF

V: TRBV5-1
size: -
D: -
J: TRBJ2-2
DNA: TGCGCCAGCAGCTTGGCCCCAGGCACCGGGGAGCTGTTTTTT
CDR3: CASSLAPGTGELFF

V: TRBV5-1
size: many
D: TRBD2
J: TRBJ2-5
DNA: TGCGCCAGCAGCACCGGGACTAGCGGGAGAAGGGAGACCCAGTACTTC
CDR3: CASSTGTSGRRETQYF

V: TRBV5-1
size: few
D: TRBD2
J: TRBJ2-3
DNA: TGCGCCAGCAGCTCCTCGGGTAGCGGGGGGACAGATACGCAGTATTTT
CDR3: CASSSSGSGGTDTQYF

V: TRBV3-1
size: few
D: TRBD2
J: TRBJ2-2
DNA: TGTGCCAGCAGCGTAGGACTAGCGGGGGGGCCCCACACCGGGGAGCTGTTTTTT
CDR3: CASSVGLAGGPHTGELFF

V: TRBV7-9
size: many
D: TRBD2
J: TRBJ2-4
DNA: TGTGCCAGCAGCCCCGGGACTAGCGGCAAAAACATTCAGTACTTC
CDR3: CASSPGTSGKNIQYF

V: TRBV5-1
size: few
D: -
J: TRBJ1-1
DNA: TGCGCCAGCAGCTCGGGCGCATTTGGCACTGAAGCTTTCTTT
CDR3: CASSSGAFGTEAFF

V: TRBV7-3
size: -
D: -
J: TRBJ2-5
DNA: TGTGCCAGCAGCCCCAAGCCTGGGCGCGAGACCCAGTACTTC
CDR3: CASSPKPGRETQYF

V: TRBV4-1
size: -
D: TRBD1
J: TRBJ1-1
DNA: TGCGCCAGCAGCCAAGGGGACAGGCGGGACACTGAAGCTTTCTTT
CDR3: CASSQGDRRDTEAFF

V: TRBV10-3
size: -
D: -
J: TRBJ2-7
DNA: TGTGCCATCAGTGGACAGTCTGCCTACGAGCAGTACTTC
CDR3: CAISGQSAYEQYF

V: TRBV20-1
size: few
D: TRBD2
J: TRBJ2-3
DNA: TGCAGTGCTAGGGGCCCTGGCGGGGGGTCCTTAGGGGATACGCAGTATTTT
CDR3: CSARGPGGGSLGDTQYF

V: TRBV12-3/TRBV12-4
size: few
D: -
J: TRBJ2-1
DNA: TGTGCCAGCAGTGGAGATGGAGGCTCCTACAATGAGCAGTTCTTC
CDR3: CASSGDGGSYNEQFF

V: TRBV6-1
size: -
D: -
J: TRBJ2-1
DNA: TGTGCCAGCAGTCGAGGGGGGTCAGGATACAATGAGCAGTTCTTC
CDR3: CASSRGGSGYNEQFF

V: TRBV2
size: -
D: TRBD1
J: TRBJ2-2
DNA: TGTGCCAGCAGTCCGGAACAGGGACAGACCGGGGAGCTGTTTTTT
CDR3: CASSPEQGQTGELFF

V: TRBV7-3
size: -
D: TRBD2
J: TRBJ2-5
DNA: TGTGCCAGCAGCCCAAGCGGGAGGGGGGGGGAGACCCAGTACTTC
CDR3: CASSPSGRGGETQYF